This note documents a single TCR beta chain sequence. In Seattle, patients joined the study during active infection and were tracked longitudinally. The CDR3 totals 16 residues. The germline V and J ends were trimmed by 0 bases and 4 bases, with 12 bases remaining between them. Germline CDR1 KGHSH, CDR2 LQKENI. This sample was taken from a study of blood T cell repertoires in COVID-19. Across the whole study: Collection of acute and convalescent COVID-19 samples took place in the United States, Italy and Spain.

Authors' data handling: How many nucleated cells were present was estimated from reference gene primer amplification. Profiling relied on immunoSEQ multiplex PCR, and the TCRdb table lists in-frame clones only, not all of them. V and J calls plus clone size are reproduced from that table; the DNA served to infer D and trimming. This table holds 200,000 to 300,000 clones, roughly 80% found once. The clonotype was recovered from a woman of 80 years or more with COVID-19, enrolled during active disease. Sequenced sample: peripheral blood. This chain uses TRBV18 with TRBJ2-2; the D is unclear. The DNA of the CDR3 is TGTGCCAGCTCACCACCGGCAGGTCTCGGCACCGGGGAGCTGTTTTTT. It translates to CASSPPAGLGTGELFF. Full variable domain (missing parts from reference TRBV18 and TRBJ2-2): NAGVMQNPRHLVRRRGQEARLRCSPMKGHSHVYWYRQLPEEGLKFMVYLQKENIIDESGMPKERFSAEFPKEGPSILRIQQVVRGDSAAYFCASSPPAGLGTGELFFGEGSRLTVL.